These 2 T cell receptor beta chains came from one sample sequenced in a study of early T cells in non-severe SARS-CoV-2 infection. TCRdb redid the calling of the 5' RACE reads with MiXCR, one entry per CDR3 protein. The sample lists tens of thousands of distinct CDR3 sequences, more than 8.5% occurring once. The sample comprised whole blood. The receptors stem from an adult who was a healthcare worker with PCR-confirmed SARS-CoV-2 infection or an uninfected control (not recorded which).

The table lists this clonotype with a few counts. The rearrangement uses TRBV19 and TRBJ2-1; 7 nucleotides line up with TRBD1. After removal of 6 bases from V and 6 bases from J, the junction contained 8 bases not matched to a gene. CDR1 and CDR2 from the germline V gene are LNHDA and SQIVND (reference sequence). The CDR3 runs to 14 residues. CDR3 region: CASRGTAEGNEQFF. The CDR3 DNA is TGTGCCAGTAGAGGGACAGCCGAAGGCAATGAGCAGTTCTTC.

The chain is built from TRBV18 and TRBJ1-5; D remains unclear. This CDR3 comprises 14 residues. Germline loops: CDR1 KGHSH, CDR2 LQKENI. V was pared by 3 bases and J by 0 bases, with 6 bases between. Here the CDR3 DNA reads TGTGCCAGCTCACCTGTGTATAGCAATCAGCCCCAGCATTTT. Its protein is CASSPVYSNQPQHF.